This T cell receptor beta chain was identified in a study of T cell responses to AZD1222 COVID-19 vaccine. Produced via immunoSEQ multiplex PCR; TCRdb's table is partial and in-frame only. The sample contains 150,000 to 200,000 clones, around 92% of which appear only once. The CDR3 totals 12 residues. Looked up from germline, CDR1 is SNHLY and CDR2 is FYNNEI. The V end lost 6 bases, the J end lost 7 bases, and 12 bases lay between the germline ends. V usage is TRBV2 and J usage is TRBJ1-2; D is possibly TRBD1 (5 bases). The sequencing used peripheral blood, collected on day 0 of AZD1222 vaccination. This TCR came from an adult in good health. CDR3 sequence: CASSTGRGGYTF. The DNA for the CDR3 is TGTGCCAGCAGCACGGGGCGGGGTGGCTACACCTTC.